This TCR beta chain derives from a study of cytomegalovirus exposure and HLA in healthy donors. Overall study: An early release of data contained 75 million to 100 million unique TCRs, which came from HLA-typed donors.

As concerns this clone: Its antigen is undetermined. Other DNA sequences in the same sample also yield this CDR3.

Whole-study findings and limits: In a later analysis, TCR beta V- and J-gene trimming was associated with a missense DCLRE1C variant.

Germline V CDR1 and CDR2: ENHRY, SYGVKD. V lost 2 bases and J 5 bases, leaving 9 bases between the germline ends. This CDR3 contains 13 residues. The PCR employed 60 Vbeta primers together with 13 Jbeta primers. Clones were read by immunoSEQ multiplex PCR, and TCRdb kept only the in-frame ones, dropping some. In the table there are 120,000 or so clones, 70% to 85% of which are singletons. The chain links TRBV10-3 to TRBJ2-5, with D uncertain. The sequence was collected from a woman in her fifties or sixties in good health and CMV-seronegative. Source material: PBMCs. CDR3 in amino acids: CAISEGGRETQYF. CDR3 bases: TGTGCCATCAGTGAGGGTGGTCGGGAGACCCAGTACTTC.